This T cell receptor (beta chain) is from a study of T cells in Graves' hyperthyroidism and ophthalmopathy. The CDR3 consists of 13 residues. Trimming took off 7 bases at V and 3 bases at J, with 15 bases between the two ends. Per germline, CDR1 DFQATT and CDR2 SNEGSKA (reference sequence). This clonotype was picked up many times. Authors of the study amplified TCR beta CDR3 regions from RNA transcripts. RT-PCR in the first round (using the HTBI primer set) targeted the TCR CDR3. Each CDR3 protein gets one entry after TCRdb re-called the multiplex PCR reads with MiXCR. The data show about 420,000 distinct CDR3 sequences, roughly 13% seen once.

The sequenced material came from blood. The chain uses TRBV20-1 and TRBJ1-2; no firm D call. The sequence derives from a woman aged 18-29 years with Graves' hyperthyroidism. CDR3 bases: TGCAGTGGCAGACTAGGGATGGACTATGGCTACACCTTC. Encoded protein: CSGRLGMDYGYTF.